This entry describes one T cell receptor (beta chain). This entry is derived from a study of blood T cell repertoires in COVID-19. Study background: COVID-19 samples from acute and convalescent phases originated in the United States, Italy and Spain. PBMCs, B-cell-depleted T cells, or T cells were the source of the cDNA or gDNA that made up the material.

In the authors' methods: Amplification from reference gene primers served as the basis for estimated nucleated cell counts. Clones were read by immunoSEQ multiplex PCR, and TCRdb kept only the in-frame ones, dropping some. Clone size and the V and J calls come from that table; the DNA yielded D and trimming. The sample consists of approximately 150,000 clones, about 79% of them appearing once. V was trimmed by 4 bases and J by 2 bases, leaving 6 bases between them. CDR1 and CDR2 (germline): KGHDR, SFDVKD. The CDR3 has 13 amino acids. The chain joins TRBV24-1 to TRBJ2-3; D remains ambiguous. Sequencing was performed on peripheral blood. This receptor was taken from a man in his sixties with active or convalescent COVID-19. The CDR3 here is CATSDQNTDTQYF. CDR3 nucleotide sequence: TGTGCCACCAGTGACCAAAACACAGATACGCAGTATTTT.